The source of this T cell receptor beta chain is a study of shared clonotypes between healthy human individuals. In the study overall: Samples came from a couple of female and a few male donors aged 18 to 49.

In the authors' methods: Junction-only sequences without quality scores came from ImmunoSEQ, so filtering differed. The method was immunoSEQ multiplex PCR; TCRdb's version includes in-frame clones alone and lacks a portion of them. The V and J calls and clone size come from that table; D and trimming were worked out from the DNA. The sample includes approximately 500,000 clones, 79% of them seen just once. Recent vaccinations or acute infections were absent in the healthy HIV-negative adult donors. Each unsorted sample relied on 90 million or so PBMCs as its source of genomic DNA. CDR3 length: 13 amino acids. V lost 3 bases and J lost 2, with 6 bases in between. Germline assignment: CDR1 SGHTA and CDR2 FQGNSA.

This chain joins TRBV7-2 and TRBJ2-3; no definite D call. Sequencing input: PBMCs. The TCR sequence derives from a woman between 35 and 50 years old in good health. Some clones in this sample may be carry-over from other donors' samples. The CDR3 sequence is CASSFLITDTQYF. CDR3 nucleotide sequence: TGTGCCAGCAGCTTCCTAATCACAGATACGCAGTATTTT.